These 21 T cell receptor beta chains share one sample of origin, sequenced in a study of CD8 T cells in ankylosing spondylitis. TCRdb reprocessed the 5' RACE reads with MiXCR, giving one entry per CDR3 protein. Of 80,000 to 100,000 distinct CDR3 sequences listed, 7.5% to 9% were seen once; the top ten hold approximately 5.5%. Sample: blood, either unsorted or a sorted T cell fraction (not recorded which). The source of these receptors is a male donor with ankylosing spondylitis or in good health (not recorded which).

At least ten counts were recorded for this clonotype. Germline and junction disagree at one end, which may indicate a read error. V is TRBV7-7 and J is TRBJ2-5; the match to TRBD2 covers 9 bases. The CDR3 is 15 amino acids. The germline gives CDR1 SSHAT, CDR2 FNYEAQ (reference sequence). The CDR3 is CASSPLAGHQETQYF. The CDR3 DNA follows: TGTGCTAGCAGCCCACTAGCGGGCCACCAAGAGACCCAGTACTTC.

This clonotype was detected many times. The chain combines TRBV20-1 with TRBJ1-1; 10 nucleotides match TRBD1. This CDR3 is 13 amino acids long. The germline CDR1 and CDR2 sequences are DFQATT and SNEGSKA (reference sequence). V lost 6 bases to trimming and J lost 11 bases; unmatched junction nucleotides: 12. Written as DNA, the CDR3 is TGCAGTGCCCGCGGACAGGGGGTCGATTTTGCTTTCTTT. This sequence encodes CSARGQGVDFAFF.

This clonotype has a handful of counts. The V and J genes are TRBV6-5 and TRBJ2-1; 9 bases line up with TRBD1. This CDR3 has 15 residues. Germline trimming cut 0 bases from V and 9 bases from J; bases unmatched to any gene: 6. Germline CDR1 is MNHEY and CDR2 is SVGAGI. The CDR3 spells CASSYSGQGATEQFF. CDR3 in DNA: TGTGCCAGCAGTTACTCGGGACAGGGAGCGACTGAGCAGTTCTTC.

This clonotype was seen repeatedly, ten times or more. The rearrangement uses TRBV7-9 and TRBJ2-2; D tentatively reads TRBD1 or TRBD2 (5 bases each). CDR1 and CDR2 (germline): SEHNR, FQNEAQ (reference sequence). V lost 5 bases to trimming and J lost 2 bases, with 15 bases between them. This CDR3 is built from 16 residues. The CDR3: CASSPEGGTNTGELFF. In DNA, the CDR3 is TGTGCCAGCAGCCCAGAGGGTGGGACCAACACCGGGGAGCTGTTTTTT.

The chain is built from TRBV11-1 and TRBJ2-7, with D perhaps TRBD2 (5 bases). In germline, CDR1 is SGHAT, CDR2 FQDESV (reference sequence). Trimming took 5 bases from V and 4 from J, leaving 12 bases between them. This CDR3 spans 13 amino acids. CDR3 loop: CASSRVGGYEQYF. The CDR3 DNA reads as TGTGCCAGCAGCCGAGTCGGCGGGTACGAGCAGTACTTC. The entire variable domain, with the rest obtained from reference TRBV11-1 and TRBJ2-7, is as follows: EAEVAQSPRYKITEKSQAVAFWCDPISGHATLYWYRQILGQGPELLVQFQDESVVDDSQLPKDRFSAERLKGVDSTLKIQPAELGDSAMYLCASSRVGGYEQYFGPGTRLTVT.

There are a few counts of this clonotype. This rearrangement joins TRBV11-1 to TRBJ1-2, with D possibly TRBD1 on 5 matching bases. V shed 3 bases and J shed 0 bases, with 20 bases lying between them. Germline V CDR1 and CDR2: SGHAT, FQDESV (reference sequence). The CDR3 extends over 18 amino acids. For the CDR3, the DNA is TGTGCCAGCAGCTTCGGTTTCGTGGGGGGGAGAACTAACTATGGCTACACCTTC. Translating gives CASSFGFVGGRTNYGYTF.

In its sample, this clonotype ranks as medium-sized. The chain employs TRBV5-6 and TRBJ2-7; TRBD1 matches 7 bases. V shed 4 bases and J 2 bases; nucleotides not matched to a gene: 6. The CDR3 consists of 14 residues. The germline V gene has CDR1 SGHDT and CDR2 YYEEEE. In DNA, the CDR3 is TGTGCCAGCAGCGCGACAGGGTCCCCCTACGAGCAGTACTTC. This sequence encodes CASSATGSPYEQYF.

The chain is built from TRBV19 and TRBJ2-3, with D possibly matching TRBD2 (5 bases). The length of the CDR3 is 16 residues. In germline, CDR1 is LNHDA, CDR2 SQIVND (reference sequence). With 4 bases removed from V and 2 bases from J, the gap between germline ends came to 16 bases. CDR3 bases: TGTGCCAGTAGTACCGGACTGAGCCCCTCCACAGATACGCAGTATTTT. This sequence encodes CASSTGLSPSTDTQYF.

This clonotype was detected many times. The chain's CDR3 is CASSFVGGTGEQYF. The CDR3 nucleotides are TGCGCCAGCAGCTTCGTAGGGGGCACGGGAGAGCAGTACTTC. The rearrangement joins TRBV5-1 to TRBJ2-7, with TRBD1 identical over 7 bases. J gave up 7 bases and V 2 bases, and 9 bases lay outside the gene matches. Germline V CDR1 and CDR2: SGHRS, YFSETQ. The CDR3 sequence is 14 residues long.

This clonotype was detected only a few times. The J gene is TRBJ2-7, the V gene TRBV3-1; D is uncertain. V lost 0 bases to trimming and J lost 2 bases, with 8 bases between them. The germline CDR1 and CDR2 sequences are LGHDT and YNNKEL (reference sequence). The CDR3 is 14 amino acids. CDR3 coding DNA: TGTGCCAGCAGCCAAGATCCGGGCACCTACGAGCAGTACTTC. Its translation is CASSQDPGTYEQYF.

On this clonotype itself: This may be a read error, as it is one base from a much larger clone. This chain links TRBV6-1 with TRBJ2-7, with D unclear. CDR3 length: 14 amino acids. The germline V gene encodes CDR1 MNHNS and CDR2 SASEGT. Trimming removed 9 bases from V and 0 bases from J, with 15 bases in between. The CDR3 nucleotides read TGTGCCAGGAAATCGTCCCTGAGCTCCTACGAGCAGTACTTC. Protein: CARKSSLSSYEQYF.

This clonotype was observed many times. As DNA, the CDR3 is TGTGCCAGCAGCCAAAGTGGGACGCACTACGAGCAGTACTTC. Residues: CASSQSGTHYEQYF. This rearrangement joins TRBV14 to TRBJ2-7; either TRBD1 or TRBD2 may supply D (5 bases each). The CDR3 contains 14 residues. Between the trimmed V and J ends, which lost 2 bases and 3 bases, there was a span of 11 bases. Germline V CDR1 and CDR2: SGHDN, FVKESK.

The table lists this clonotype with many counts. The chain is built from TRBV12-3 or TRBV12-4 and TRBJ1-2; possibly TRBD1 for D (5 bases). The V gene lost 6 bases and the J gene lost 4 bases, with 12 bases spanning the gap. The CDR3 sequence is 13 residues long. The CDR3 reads CASSPGASYGYTF. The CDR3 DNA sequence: TGTGCCAGCAGCCCCGGGGCGAGCTATGGCTACACCTTC.

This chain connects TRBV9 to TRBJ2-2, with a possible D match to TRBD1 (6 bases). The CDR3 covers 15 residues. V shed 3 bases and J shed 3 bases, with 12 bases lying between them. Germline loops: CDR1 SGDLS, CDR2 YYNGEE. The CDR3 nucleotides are TGTGCCAGCAGCGAAACAGGGTTGGACACCGGGGAGCTGTTTTTT. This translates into CASSETGLDTGELFF.

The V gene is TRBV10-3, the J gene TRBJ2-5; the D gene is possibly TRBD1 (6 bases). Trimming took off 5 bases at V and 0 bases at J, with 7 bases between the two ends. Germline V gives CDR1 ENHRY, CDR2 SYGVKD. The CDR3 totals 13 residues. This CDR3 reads CAISKGDQETQYF. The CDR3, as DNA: TGTGCCATCAGTAAGGGGGACCAAGAGACCCAGTACTTC.

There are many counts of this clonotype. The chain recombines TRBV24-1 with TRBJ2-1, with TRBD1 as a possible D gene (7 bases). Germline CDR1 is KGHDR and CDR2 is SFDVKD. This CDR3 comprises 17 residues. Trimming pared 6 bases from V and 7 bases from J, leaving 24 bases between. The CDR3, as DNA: TGTGCCACCAGTTTCTCTGCGGGACAGACCGTACGAAATGAGCAGTTCTTC. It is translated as CATSFSAGQTVRNEQFF.

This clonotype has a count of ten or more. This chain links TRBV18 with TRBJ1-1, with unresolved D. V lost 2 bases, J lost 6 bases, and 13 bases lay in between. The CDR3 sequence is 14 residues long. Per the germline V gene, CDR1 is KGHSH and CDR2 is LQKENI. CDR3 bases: TGTGCCAGCTCACCAGATGCATCCTCCTCTGAAGCTTTCTTT. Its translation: CASSPDASSSEAFF.

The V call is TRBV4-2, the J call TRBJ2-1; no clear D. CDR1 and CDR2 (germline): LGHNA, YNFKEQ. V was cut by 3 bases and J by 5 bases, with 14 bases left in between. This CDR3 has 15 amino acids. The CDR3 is CASSHVTGKHNEQFF. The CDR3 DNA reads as TGTGCCAGCAGCCATGTCACCGGAAAACACAATGAGCAGTTCTTC.

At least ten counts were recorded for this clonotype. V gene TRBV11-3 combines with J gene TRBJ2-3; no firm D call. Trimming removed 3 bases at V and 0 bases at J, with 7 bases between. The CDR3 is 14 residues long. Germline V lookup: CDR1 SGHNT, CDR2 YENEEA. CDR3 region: CASSLADSTDTQYF. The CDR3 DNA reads TGTGCCAGCAGCTTGGCAGACAGCACAGATACGCAGTATTTT.

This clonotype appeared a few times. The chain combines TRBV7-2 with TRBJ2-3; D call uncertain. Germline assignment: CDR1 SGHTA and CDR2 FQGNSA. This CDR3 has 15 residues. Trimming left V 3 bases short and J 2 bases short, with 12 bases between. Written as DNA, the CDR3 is TGTGCCAGCAGCTTTGCCGGTGGTTTCACAGATACGCAGTATTTT. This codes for CASSFAGGFTDTQYF.

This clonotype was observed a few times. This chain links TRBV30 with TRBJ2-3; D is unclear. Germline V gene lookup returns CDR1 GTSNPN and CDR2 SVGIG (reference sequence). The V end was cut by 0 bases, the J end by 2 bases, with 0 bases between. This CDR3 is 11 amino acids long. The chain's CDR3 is CAWSVTDTQYF. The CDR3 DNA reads TGTGCCTGGAGTGTCACAGATACGCAGTATTTT.